This record concerns one T cell receptor beta chain sequence. There are 17 residues in the CDR3. From germline, CDR1 is GTSNPN and CDR2 SVGIG (reference sequence). V lost 4 bases, J lost 0 bases, and 10 bases stayed unmatched. The data stem from a study of long-term antiretroviral therapy in people with HIV. The authors ran the immunoSEQ assay, v3.0, at survey level. Some clones are missing from TCRdb's copy, which holds only in-frame ones; the method was immunoSEQ multiplex PCR. The sample consists of fewer than 40,000 clones, more than 60% of them appearing once. The sequencing used unsorted PBMCs, collected 3.1 years after starting antiretroviral therapy. The V call is TRBV30, the J call TRBJ1-3, with 9 bases lining up with TRBD1. This clonotype was obtained from a woman in her forties or fifties with HIV. CDR3 sequence reads: CAWKTEDRGVSGNTIYF. The CDR3 DNA reads as TGTGCCTGGAAGACCGAGGACAGGGGAGTCTCTGGAAACACCATATATTTT.